This TCR beta chain was sequenced during a study of shared clonotypes between healthy human individuals. Sequencing used immunoSEQ multiplex PCR; TCRdb keeps in-frame clones, though not all of them. The data contain approximately 700,000 clones, around three quarters of them singletons. The CDR3 contains 13 residues. CDR1 and CDR2 (germline): SNHLY, FYNNEI. V was clipped by 10 bases and J by 2 bases, with 14 bases between them. The sequence derives from a woman in her twenties or thirties in good health. The chain couples TRBV2 to TRBJ2-5; unclear D gene. The sequencing input was memory CD4+ T cells sorted from blood. Subset described: CD45RA-negative fraction. CDR3 DNA sequence: TGTGCCACCTCCGGGCCGTCGCAAGAGACCCAGTACTTC. This translates into CATSGPSQETQYF.